A selection of T cell receptor beta chains follows, all from one sample in a study of molecular identifiers for immune sequencing clone quantification. A single record per CDR3 protein comes from TCRdb applying MiXCR to the PCR reads. The table has some 320,000 distinct CDR3 sequences, roughly 23% seen once. Sample: naive CD8+ T cells from blood, with Jurkat cell RNA spiked in. These receptor sequences come from a human donor in good health. Some libraries in this study had Jurkat cell RNA spiked in. Each CDR3 is given with its conserved first and last residue. A D gene is named only where the DNA matches it firmly. A clone size is listed for some rows: how often the clone was seen (once, few, many), or a class if it is expanded.

J	D	size	V	CDR3	DNA
TRBJ2-2	TRBD2	-	TRBV20-1	CSARDLREGLTGELFF	TGCAGTGCTAGAGATTTGCGGGAGGGCCTCACCGGGGAGCTGTTTTTT
TRBJ2-3	-	-	TRBV7-6	CASSLGDTDAQYF	TGTGCCAGCAGCTTAGGAGACACAGATGCGCAGTATTTT
TRBJ2-2	-	-	TRBV7-9	CASSLSARATGELFF	TGTGCCAGCAGCTTATCGGCCCGAGCGACCGGGGAGCTGTTTTTT
TRBJ2-3	-	few	TRBV20-1	CSARAAGTGTDTQYF	TGCAGTGCTAGGGCGGCGGGGACTGGGACAGATACGCAGTATTTT
TRBJ1-4	TRBD1	-	TRBV5-1	CASSWGQGGTNEKLFF	TGCGCCAGCAGCTGGGGACAGGGAGGAACTAATGAAAAACTGTTTTTT
TRBJ1-1	-	-	TRBV27	CASSSGAVSNTEAFF	TGTGCCAGCAGTTCGGGGGCAGTGTCGAACACTGAAGCTTTCTTT
TRBJ2-1	-	-	TRBV12-3/TRBV12-4	CASSWLGYEQFF	TGTGCCAGCAGTTGGTTGGGCTATGAGCAGTTCTTC
TRBJ2-7	TRBD1	few	TRBV27	CASSPPPGTGGTYEQYF	TGTGCCAGCAGTCCCCCGCCCGGGACAGGGGGGACCTACGAGCAGTACTTC
TRBJ2-6	TRBD1	few	TRBV7-9	CASSQAAGGFPSPGANVLTF	TGTGCCAGCAGCCAAGCAGCAGGGGGATTCCCTTCACCTGGGGCCAACGTCCTGACTTTC
TRBJ2-7	TRBD1	few	TRBV7-6	CASSLEDRGFYEQYF	TGTGCCAGCAGCTTAGAGGACAGGGGGTTCTACGAGCAGTACTTC
TRBJ2-3	-	many	TRBV12-3/TRBV12-4	CASSFTVPDTQYF	TGTGCCAGCAGTTTTACAGTCCCCGATACGCAGTATTTT
TRBJ2-1	TRBD1	many	TRBV9	CASSLSFSGGDEQFF	TGTGCCAGCAGCCTATCTTTCTCAGGGGGCGATGAGCAGTTCTTC
TRBJ2-3	TRBD2	-	TRBV5-1	CASSSGLAGEADTQYF	TGCGCCAGCAGCTCGGGACTAGCGGGAGAAGCAGATACGCAGTATTTT
TRBJ1-2	TRBD1	many	TRBV29-1	CSVVVPGQGDVYGYTF	TGCAGCGTTGTAGTCCCGGGACAGGGGGATGTCTATGGCTACACCTTC
TRBJ2-2	-	few	TRBV24-1	CATSDLQGRTGELFF	TGTGCCACCAGTGATTTGCAGGGGCGCACCGGGGAGCTGTTTTTT
TRBJ2-7	-	-	TRBV20-1	CSARQVSEQHF	TGCAGTGCAAGACAGGTATCCGAGCAGCACTTC
TRBJ1-1	TRBD1	many	TRBV7-9	CASSPRDRNYEAFF	TGTGCCAGCAGCCCTCGGGACAGAAATTACGAAGCTTTCTTT
TRBJ2-3	-	many	TRBV7-2	CASSLVGGTYTDTQYF	TGTGCCAGCAGCTTAGTCGGCGGGACCTACACAGATACGCAGTATTTT
TRBJ2-7	TRBD1	-	TRBV19	CARTGQPSYEQYF	TGTGCCAGGACGGGACAGCCCTCCTACGAGCAGTACTTC
TRBJ2-7	-	-	TRBV14	CASSQDPDSYKQYF	TGTGCCAGCAGCCAAGATCCGGATTCCTACAAGCAGTACTTC
TRBJ1-5	-	many	TRBV9	CASSPSEISNQPQHF	TGTGCCAGCAGCCCATCGGAGATTAGCAATCAGCCCCAGCATTTT
TRBJ2-3	TRBD2	-	TRBV6-6	CASSWVRGLAGGPDTQYF	TGTGCCAGCAGTTGGGTGAGGGGTCTAGCGGGGGGGCCAGATACGCAGTATTTT
TRBJ2-7	TRBD1	-	TRBV27	CASSHTHRDRGLGEQYF	TGTGCCAGCAGTCACACACACCGGGACAGGGGGCTTGGGGAGCAGTACTTC
TRBJ2-2	TRBD2	many	TRBV29-1	CSVAGGRNTGELFF	TGCAGCGTGGCGGGGGGGCGAAACACCGGGGAGCTGTTTTTT
TRBJ1-1	-	many	TRBV30	CAWNQPDEGNTEAFF	TGTGCCTGGAACCAACCAGACGAGGGAAATACTGAAGCTTTCTTT
TRBJ2-3	-	-	TRBV4-1	CASSQVGADGDTQYF	TGCGCCAGCAGCCAAGTCGGGGCTGATGGAGATACGCAGTATTTT
TRBJ2-5	-	-	TRBV12-5	CASGRDEQETQYF	TGTGCTAGTGGCCGGGACGAACAAGAGACCCAGTACTTC
TRBJ1-1	-	many	TRBV20-1	CSAREVEAFF	TGCAGTGCTAGAGAGGTTGAAGCTTTCTTT